This T cell receptor (beta chain) was captured by sequencing in a study of ipilimumab plus nivolumab after autologous stem cell transplantation. Produced via immunoSEQ multiplex PCR; TCRdb's table is partial and in-frame only. This table holds tens of thousands of clones, about 86% found once. Trimming took 0 bases from V and 7 from J, leaving 10 bases between them. The germline CDR1 and CDR2 sequences are MNHNY and SVGAGI (reference sequence). The CDR3 has 15 amino acids. The TCR comes from a male donor with diffuse large B-cell lymphoma. The chain is built from TRBV6-6 and TRBJ1-6, with D tentatively TRBD1 (6 bases). The input for sequencing was PBMCs, taken in a trial of ipilimumab plus nivolumab as post-transplant consolidation. The CDR3: CASSYSGGTNSPLHF. CDR3 coding DNA: TGTGCCAGCAGTTACTCAGGGGGAACCAATTCACCCCTCCACTTT.